This TCR beta chain was retrieved from a study of cytomegalovirus exposure and HLA in healthy donors. As for the study in general: The roughly 130 validation repertoires used the same platform as the roughly 670 first-cohort repertoires (as reported by a later analysis). General observations from the study: Reported performance of the classifier showed diagnosis of cytomegalovirus status with high specificity and sensitivity. Among TCR beta chains, those listed as cytomegalovirus-associated numbered fewer than 200. The tendency of first-cohort TCR clusters to co-occur in the 120 validation repertoires was identified by a subsequent analysis.

Comments on this clone: The target antigen is unknown.

Sequencing was performed with immunoSEQ multiplex PCR; in TCRdb, only in-frame clones are kept and a portion is missing. The data contain more than 85,000 clones, 88% of them seen just once; the ten biggest clones take up over 1.1%. The ends lost 7 bases at V and 4 bases at J; junction bases unmatched: 9. CDR1 and CDR2 from the germline V gene are LNHDA and SQIVND (reference sequence). CDR3 length: 15 amino acids. The genes are TRBV19 and TRBJ2-2; TRBD2 matches at 7 bases. This sequence originates from a woman in her thirties in good health and CMV-seropositive. Input material: PBMCs. The CDR3, as DNA: TGTGCCAGTAAAGGCGGCGCTAGCGGCACCGGGGAGCTGTTTTTT. Protein sequence: CASKGGASGTGELFF. Looking up the rest from reference TRBV19 and TRBJ2-2 gives the full variable domain: DGGITQSPKYLFRKEGQNVTLSCEQNLNHDAMYWYRQDPGQGLRLIYYSQIVNDFQKGDIAEGYSVSREKKESFPLTVTSAQKNPTAFYLCASKGGASGTGELFFGEGSRLTVL.